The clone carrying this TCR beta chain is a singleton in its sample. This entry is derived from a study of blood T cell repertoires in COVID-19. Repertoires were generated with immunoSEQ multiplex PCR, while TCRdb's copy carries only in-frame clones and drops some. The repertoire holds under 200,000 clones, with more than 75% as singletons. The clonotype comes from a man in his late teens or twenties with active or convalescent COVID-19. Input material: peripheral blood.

The CDR3 loop reads CATSSRGETQYF. The DNA of the CDR3 is TGTGCCACCAGCAGCCGAGGAGAGACCCAGTACTTC. The chain recombines TRBV15 with TRBJ2-5, with D hard to call. This CDR3 is 12 amino acids long. Trimming removed 3 bases from V and 4 bases from J, with 6 bases in between. CDR1 is LNHNV and CDR2 is YYDKDF in the germline V gene (reference sequence).